This TCR beta chain was recorded in a study of response to subunit inactivated influenza vaccine. The CDR3 is made up of 15 amino acids. V was pared by 6 bases and J by 7 bases, with 11 bases of the junction left unmatched. Remarks on this clonotype: The target antigen is unknown.

TCRdb used MiXCR to reprocess the RT-PCR reads, holding one entry per CDR3 protein. The sample carries over 650,000 distinct CDR3 sequences, approximately 17% recorded once. General study findings and limits: The study's authors posited that every seasonal influenza vaccination enlists few new T cells.

This clonotype was obtained from a man aged 50 to 59 who received an inactivated influenza vaccine. This chain connects TRBV12-3 or TRBV12-4 to TRBJ1-2, with 10 bases lining up with TRBD1. The material was PBMCs from blood, obtained less than 6 days after vaccination. Here the CDR3 reads CASRDSGQGTAGYTF. The DNA of the CDR3 is TGTGCCAGCAGGGACTCGGGACAGGGGACGGCTGGCTACACCTTC.